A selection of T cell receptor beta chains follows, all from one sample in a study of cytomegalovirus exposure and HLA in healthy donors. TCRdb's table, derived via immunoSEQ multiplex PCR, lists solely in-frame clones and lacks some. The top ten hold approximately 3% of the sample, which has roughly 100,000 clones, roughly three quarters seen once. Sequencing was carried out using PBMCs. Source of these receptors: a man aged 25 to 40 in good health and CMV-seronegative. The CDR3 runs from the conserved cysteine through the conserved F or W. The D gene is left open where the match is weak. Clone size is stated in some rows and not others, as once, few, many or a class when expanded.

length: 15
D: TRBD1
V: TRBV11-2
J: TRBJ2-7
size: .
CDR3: CASSPPRQGAEEQYF
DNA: TGTGCCAGCAGCCCTCCCCGGCAGGGGGCGGAGGAGCAGTACTTC

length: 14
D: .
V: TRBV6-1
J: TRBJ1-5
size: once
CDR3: CASNPWGGNQPQHF
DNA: TGTGCCAGCAACCCATGGGGGGGCAATCAGCCCCAGCATTTT

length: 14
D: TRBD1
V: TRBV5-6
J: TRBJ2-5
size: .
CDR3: CASSLDRGQETQYF
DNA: TGTGCCAGCAGCTTAGACAGGGGGCAGGAGACCCAGTACTTC

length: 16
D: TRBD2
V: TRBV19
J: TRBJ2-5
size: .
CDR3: CASSGEAGVYQETQYF
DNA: TGTGCCAGTAGTGGAGAGGCGGGAGTGTACCAAGAGACCCAGTACTTC

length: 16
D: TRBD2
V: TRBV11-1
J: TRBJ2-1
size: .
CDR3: CASSPRRLAGENEQFF
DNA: TGTGCCAGCAGCCCAAGACGACTAGCGGGAGAAAATGAGCAGTTCTTC

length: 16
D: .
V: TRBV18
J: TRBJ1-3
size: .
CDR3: CASSPSQAPSGNTIYF
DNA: TGTGCCAGCTCACCAAGTCAGGCGCCCTCTGGAAACACCATATATTTT

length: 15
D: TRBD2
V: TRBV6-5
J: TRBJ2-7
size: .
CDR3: CASSYPGLARGEQYF
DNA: TGTGCCAGCAGTTACCCCGGACTAGCGAGGGGAGAGCAGTACTTC

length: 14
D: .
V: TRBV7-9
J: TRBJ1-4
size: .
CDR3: CASSLGHANEKLFF
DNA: TGTGCCAGCAGCTTAGGACATGCGAATGAAAAACTGTTTTTT

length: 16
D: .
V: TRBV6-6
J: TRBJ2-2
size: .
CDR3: CASSPLRGQNTGELFF
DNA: TGTGCCAGCAGTCCGCTCCGGGGACAGAACACCGGGGAGCTGTTTTTT

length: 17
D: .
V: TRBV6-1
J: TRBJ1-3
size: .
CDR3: CASSEVEKPYSGNTIYF
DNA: TGTGCCAGCAGTGAAGTGGAGAAACCCTACTCTGGAAACACCATATATTTT

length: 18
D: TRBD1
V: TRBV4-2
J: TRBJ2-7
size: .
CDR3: CASSQGRGRGRQVAEQYF
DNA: TGTGCCAGCAGCCAGGGGCGGGGCAGGGGGCGCCAGGTGGCAGAGCAGTACTTC

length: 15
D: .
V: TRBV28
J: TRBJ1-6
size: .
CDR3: CASSSTQGPNSPLHF
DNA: TGTGCCAGCAGTTCAACTCAGGGTCCCAATTCACCCCTCCACTTT

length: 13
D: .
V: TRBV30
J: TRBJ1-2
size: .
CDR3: CAWSTGSYYGYTF
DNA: TGTGCCTGGAGTACAGGATCCTACTATGGCTACACCTTC

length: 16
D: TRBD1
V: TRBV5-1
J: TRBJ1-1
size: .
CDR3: CASSPRTGGLYTEAFF
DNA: TGCGCCAGCAGCCCAAGGACAGGGGGCCTATACACTGAAGCTTTCTTT

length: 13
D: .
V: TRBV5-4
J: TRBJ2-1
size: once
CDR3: CASSLPRGYEQFF
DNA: TGTGCCAGCAGCCTCCCACGGGGGTATGAGCAGTTCTTC

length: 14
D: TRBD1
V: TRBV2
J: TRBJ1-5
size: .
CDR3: CASSGDSSNQPQHF
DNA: TGTGCCAGCAGTGGGGACAGTAGCAATCAGCCCCAGCATTTT

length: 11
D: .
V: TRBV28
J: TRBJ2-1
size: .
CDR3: CASSLRGEQFF
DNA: TGTGCCAGCAGTTTACGAGGGGAGCAGTTCTTC

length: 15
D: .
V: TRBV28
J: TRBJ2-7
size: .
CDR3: CASSPGWPSVYEQYF
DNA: TGTGCCAGCAGCCCGGGCTGGCCTAGCGTTTACGAGCAGTACTTC

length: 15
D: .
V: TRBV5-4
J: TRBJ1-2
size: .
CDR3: CASSLGGLRDYGYTF
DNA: TGTGCCAGCAGCTTGGGGGGGCTAAGAGACTATGGCTACACCTTC

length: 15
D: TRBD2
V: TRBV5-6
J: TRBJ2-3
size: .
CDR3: CASSPLAGVRDTQYF
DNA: TGTGCCAGCAGCCCTCTAGCGGGAGTGAGGGATACGCAGTATTTT

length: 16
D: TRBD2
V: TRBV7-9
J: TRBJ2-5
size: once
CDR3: CSSSLRGTSGQETQYF
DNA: TGTTCCAGCAGCTTAAGGGGGACTAGCGGGCAAGAGACCCAGTACTTC

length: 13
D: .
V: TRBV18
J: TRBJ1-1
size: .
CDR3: CASSGQWNTEAFF
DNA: TGTGCCAGCTCCGGACAGTGGAACACTGAAGCTTTCTTT

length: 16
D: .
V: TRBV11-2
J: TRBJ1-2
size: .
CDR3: CASSLEGWAINYGYTF
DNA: TGTGCCAGCAGCTTAGAGGGTTGGGCAATTAACTATGGCTACACCTTC

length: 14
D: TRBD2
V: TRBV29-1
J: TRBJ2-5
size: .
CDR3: CSVEEGLAGETQYF
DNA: TGCAGCGTTGAAGAAGGACTAGCGGGAGAGACCCAGTACTTC

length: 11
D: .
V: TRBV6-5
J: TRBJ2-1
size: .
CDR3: CASSSGNEQFF
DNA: TGTGCCAGCAGTTCCGGTAATGAGCAGTTCTTC

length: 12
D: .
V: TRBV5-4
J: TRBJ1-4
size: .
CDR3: CASQGQNEKLFF
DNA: TGTGCCAGTCAGGGGCAGAATGAAAAACTGTTTTTT

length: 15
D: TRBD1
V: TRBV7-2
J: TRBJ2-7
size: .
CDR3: CASSQAGQGVYEQYF
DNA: TGTGCCAGCAGCCAAGCGGGACAGGGGGTCTACGAGCAGTACTTC

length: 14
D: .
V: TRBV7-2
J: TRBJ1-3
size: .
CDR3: CASSSPNSGNTIYF
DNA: TGTGCCAGCAGCTCCCCCAACTCCGGAAACACCATATATTTT

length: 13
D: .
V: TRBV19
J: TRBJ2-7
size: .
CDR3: CASSIVRGDEQYF
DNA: TGTGCCAGTAGTATTGTCAGGGGGGACGAGCAGTACTTC

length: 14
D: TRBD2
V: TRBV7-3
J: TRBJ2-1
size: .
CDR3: CASSPGGARPEQFF
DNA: TGTGCCAGCAGCCCCGGGGGGGCCCGGCCTGAGCAGTTCTTC

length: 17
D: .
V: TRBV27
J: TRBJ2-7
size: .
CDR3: CASSLSGVQERTYEQYF
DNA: TGTGCCAGCAGTCTATCCGGTGTACAGGAACGGACCTACGAGCAGTACTTC

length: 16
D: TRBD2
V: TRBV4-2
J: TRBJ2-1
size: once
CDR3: CASSQVFGTSLNEQFF
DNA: TGTGCCAGCAGCCAAGTCTTTGGGACTAGCCTTAATGAGCAGTTCTTC

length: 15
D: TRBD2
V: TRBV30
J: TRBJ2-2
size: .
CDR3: CAWIRLAGVDGELFF
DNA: TGTGCCTGGATTCGACTAGCGGGAGTTGACGGGGAGCTGTTTTTT

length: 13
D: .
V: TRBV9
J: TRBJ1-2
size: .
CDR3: CASSVQGNFGYTF
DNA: TGTGCCAGCAGCGTGCAGGGTAACTTTGGCTACACCTTC

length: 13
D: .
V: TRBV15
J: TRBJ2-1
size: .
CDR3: CATSRDGGSEQFF
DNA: TGTGCCACCAGCAGAGATGGCGGCAGTGAGCAGTTCTTC

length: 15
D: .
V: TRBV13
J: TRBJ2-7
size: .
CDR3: CASSLSTESSYEQYF
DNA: TGTGCCAGCAGCTTATCTACAGAAAGCTCCTACGAGCAGTACTTC

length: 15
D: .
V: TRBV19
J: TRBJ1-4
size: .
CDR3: CASSPTGDLNEKLFF
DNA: TGTGCCAGTAGCCCCACGGGGGACCTGAATGAAAAACTGTTTTTT

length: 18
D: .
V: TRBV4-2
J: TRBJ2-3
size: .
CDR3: CASSQSQDIGGAPNTQYF
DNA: TGTGCCAGCAGCCAATCGCAAGACATCGGGGGAGCTCCTAATACGCAGTATTTT

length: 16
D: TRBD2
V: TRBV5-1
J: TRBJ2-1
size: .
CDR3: CASSLGGDRSYNEQFF
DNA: TGCGCCAGCAGCCTGGGGGGGGATCGATCCTACAATGAGCAGTTCTTC

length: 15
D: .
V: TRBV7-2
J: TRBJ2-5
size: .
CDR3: CASSPNWAVQETQYF
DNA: TGTGCCAGCAGCCCCAATTGGGCAGTTCAAGAGACCCAGTACTTC

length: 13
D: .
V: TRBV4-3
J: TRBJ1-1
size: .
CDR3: CASSPWGGTEAFF
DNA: TGCGCCAGCAGCCCCTGGGGAGGAACTGAAGCTTTCTTT

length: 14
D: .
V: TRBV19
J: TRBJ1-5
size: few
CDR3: CASTDRPQDQPQHF
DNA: TGTGCCAGTACAGACAGGCCTCAGGATCAGCCCCAGCATTTT

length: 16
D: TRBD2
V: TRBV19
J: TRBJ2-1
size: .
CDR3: CASSRSGTSYYNEQFF
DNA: TGTGCCAGTAGTAGGTCCGGGACTAGCTACTACAATGAGCAGTTCTTC

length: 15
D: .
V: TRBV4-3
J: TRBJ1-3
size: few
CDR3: CASSQGTAPGNTIYF
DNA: TGCGCCAGCAGCCAAGGGACAGCCCCTGGAAACACCATATATTTT

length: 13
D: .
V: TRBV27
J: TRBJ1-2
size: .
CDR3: CASSFNPGQGYTF
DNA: TGTGCCAGCAGTTTTAATCCAGGGCAGGGCTACACCTTC

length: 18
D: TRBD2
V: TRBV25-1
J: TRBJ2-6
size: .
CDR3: CASSVKAGRGSGANVLTF
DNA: TGTGCCAGCAGTGTAAAGGCCGGGAGGGGCTCTGGGGCCAACGTCCTGACTTTC

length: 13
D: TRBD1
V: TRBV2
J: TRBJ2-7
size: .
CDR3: CARATTGGGEQYF
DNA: TGTGCCAGGGCGACGACAGGGGGCGGCGAGCAGTACTTC

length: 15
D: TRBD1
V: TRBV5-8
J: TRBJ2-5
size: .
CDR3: CASSYKMTGGETQYF
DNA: TGTGCCAGCAGCTATAAGATGACAGGGGGTGAGACCCAGTACTTC

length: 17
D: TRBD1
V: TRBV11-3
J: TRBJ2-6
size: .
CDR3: CASSEGQVLSGANVLTF
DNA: TGTGCCAGCAGCGAAGGACAGGTACTCTCTGGGGCCAACGTCCTGACTTTC

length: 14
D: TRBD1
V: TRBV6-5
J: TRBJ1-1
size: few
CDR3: CASRTGTGRTEAFF
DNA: TGTGCCAGCAGAACCGGGACAGGGCGGACTGAAGCTTTCTTT

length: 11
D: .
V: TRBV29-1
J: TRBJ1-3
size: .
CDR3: CSVVGGNTIYF
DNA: TGCAGCGTTGTGGGGGGGAACACCATATATTTT

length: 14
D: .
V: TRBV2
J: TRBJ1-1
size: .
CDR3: CASRYRGMNTEAFF
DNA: TGTGCCAGCAGGTATCGGGGTATGAACACTGAAGCTTTCTTT